Sequencing of this T cell receptor (beta chain) was carried out in a study of Ad26.COV2.S vaccination and SARS-CoV-2 variants. This table comes from immunoSEQ multiplex PCR, and its TCRdb copy is limited to in-frame clones, with some not included. The sample consists of 440,000 or so clones, 92% of them appearing once. Indicated treatment: some 20 received Ad26.COV2.S at low or high dose, single or two shots; 5 received placebo; per-sample allocation not given. Each sample was drawn 63 days after the first injection (of vaccine or placebo). Losses at the gene ends were 6 bases for V and 5 bases for J; bases not matched to a gene: 11. The CDR3 loop spans 15 amino acids. Germline V CDR1 and CDR2: MNHNY, SVGAGI (reference sequence).

The receptor was isolated from a person aged 18 to 59 who received the Ad26.COV2.S COVID-19 vaccine or a placebo. Sequences were derived from peripheral blood, sampled in a trial of Ad26.COV2.S vaccine versus placebo. V usage is TRBV6-6 and J usage is TRBJ1-1; 8 positions match TRBD1. As DNA, the CDR3 is TGTGCCAGCAGCCTGACAGGGGTAGGTTGGACTGAAGCTTTCTTT. The encoded protein is CASSLTGVGWTEAFF.